This note documents a single T cell receptor beta chain sequence. These data are taken from a study of control samples from healthy donors and cancer patients. The repertoire was sequenced with immunoSEQ multiplex PCR; TCRdb's copy has only in-frame clones and lacks some. The sample carries about 160,000 clones, 80% to 90% recorded once. CDR3 length equals 15 residues. From germline, CDR1 is SQVTM and CDR2 ANQGSEA. The ends were cut back, 5 bases at V and 0 bases at J, with 14 bases in the middle. The sample consisted of blood. V gene TRBV29-1 combines with J gene TRBJ1-3; D may be TRBD1 (5 bases). This TCR was sampled from a man in his thirties or forties in good health. CDR3 loop: CSVWGTVDSGNTIYF. The CDR3 region has the DNA TGCAGCGTTTGGGGCACAGTCGACTCTGGAAACACCATATATTTT.